The 32 T cell receptor beta chains reported below all come from one sample, sequenced in a study of identifying expanded T cells in peripheral blood. Produced via immunoSEQ multiplex PCR; TCRdb's table is partial and in-frame only. The data contain approximately 120,000 clones, 88% of them seen just once; the ten biggest clones take up around 8.2%. The sample comprised blood. The receptors were gathered from a person between 18 and 75 years old in good health.

CDR3 region: CASSDGQAGVYEQYF. The CDR3 DNA is TGTGCCAGCAGCGACGGGCAGGCGGGGGTCTACGAGCAGTACTTC. The chain carries TRBV6-6 and TRBJ2-7; 7 bases agree with TRBD2. This CDR3 has 15 amino acids. Germline V gene data show CDR1 as MNHNY and CDR2 as SVGAGI (reference sequence). Trimming took 6 bases from V and 3 from J; bases not matched to a gene: 11.

The J gene is TRBJ2-5, the V gene TRBV7-8; 11 nucleotides match TRBD1. Germline loops: CDR1 SGHVS, CDR2 FQNEAQ. The CDR3 is 15 residues long. The trim removed 4 bases at V and 4 bases at J, leaving 5 bases unmatched. CDR3 protein: CASSSGQGVRETQYF. CDR3 DNA: TGTGCCAGCAGCTCGGGACAGGGGGTACGAGAGACCCAGTACTTC. Complete variable domain (other parts from reference TRBV7-8 and TRBJ2-5): GAGVSQSPRYKVAKRGQDVALRCDPISGHVSLFWYQQALGQGPEFLTYFQNEAQLDKSGLPSDRFFAERPEGSVSTLKIQRTQQEDSAVYLCASSSGQGVRETQYFGPGTRLLVL.

This chain connects TRBV11-2 to TRBJ2-1; 7 bases line up with TRBD1. V trimming: 5 bases; J trimming: 10 bases; junction bases outside the gene matches: 5. The CDR3 totals 12 residues. Germline values: CDR1 SGHAT, CDR2 FQNNGV. The CDR3 sequence: CASSVGTEEQFF. CDR3 DNA: TGTGCCAGCAGCGTAGGGACAGAAGAGCAGTTCTTC.

V and J are TRBV14 and TRBJ2-7, with D perhaps given as TRBD1 or TRBD2 (5 bases each). V lost 5 bases, J lost 3 bases, and 20 bases lay in between. The CDR3 has 16 residues. Germline V CDR1 and CDR2: SGHDN, FVKESK. CDR3 bases: TGTGCCAGCAGCGCCCACCGGGACCGGACATACTACGAGCAGTACTTC. Its translation: CASSAHRDRTYYEQYF.

The rearrangement uses TRBV2 and TRBJ2-2; TRBD1 aligns across 11 bases. Germline V gene sequence: CDR1 SNHLY, CDR2 FYNNEI. CDR3 size: 15 residues. Trimming took 6 bases from V and 3 from J; bases not matched to a gene: 3. The CDR3 loop is CASRSDRGHTGELFF. Here the CDR3 DNA reads TGTGCCAGCAGGTCGGACAGGGGGCACACCGGGGAGCTGTTTTTT. The variable domain in full, completed from reference TRBV2 and TRBJ2-2, reads EPEVTQTPSHQVTQMGQEVILRCVPISNHLYFYWYRQILGQKVEFLVSFYNNEISEKSEIFDDQFSVERPDGSNFTLKIRSTKLEDSAMYFCASRSDRGHTGELFFGEGSRLTVL.

V usage is TRBV6-1 and J usage is TRBJ2-7; 7 nucleotides align to TRBD1. Trimming took 6 bases from V and 6 from J; bases not matched to a gene: 8. CDR1 is MNHNS and CDR2 is SASEGT in the germline V gene. This CDR3 has 13 amino acids. CDR3 sequence (DNA): TGTGCCAGCAGGCGACAGGGAGTGGGCGAGCAGTACTTC. It codes for CASRRQGVGEQYF.

The chain joins TRBV10-3 to TRBJ1-2; D ambiguous. In germline, CDR1 is ENHRY, CDR2 SYGVKD. V was pared by 7 bases and J by 3 bases, with 9 bases between. This CDR3 has 12 amino acids. The DNA for the CDR3 is TGTGCCATCAAGGCCTTCGACTATGGCTACACCTTC. Translating gives CAIKAFDYGYTF.

This chain connects TRBV9 to TRBJ1-4, with D maybe TRBD1 (5 bases). Germline CDR1 reads SGDLS; CDR2 reads YYNGEE. V was shortened by 4 bases and J by 4 bases, with 11 bases between the two germline ends. This CDR3 region has 14 residues. This chain's CDR3 is CASSQGLINEKLFF. The CDR3 nucleotides read TGTGCCAGCAGCCAGGGTCTTATTAATGAAAAACTGTTTTTT.

The chain has TRBV7-2 and TRBJ2-5; D gene uncertain. The CDR3 consists of 12 residues. Trimming cost V 2 bases and J 5 bases, with 6 bases left between them. Germline lookup yields CDR1 SGHTA and CDR2 FQGNSA. CDR3 residues: CASSLSGETQYF. DNA of the CDR3: TGTGCCAGCAGCTTATCTGGGGAGACCCAGTACTTC. Looking up the rest from reference TRBV7-2 and TRBJ2-5 gives the full variable domain: GAGVSQSPSNKVTEKGKDVELRCDPISGHTALYWYRQSLGQGLEFLIYFQGNSAPDKSGLPSDRFSAERTGGSVSTLTIQRTQQEDSAVYLCASSLSGETQYFGPGTRLLVL.

In regard to this clone: Different DNA sequences within this sample yield the same CDR3. The chain employs TRBV2 and TRBJ2-5; no firm D call. The germline CDR1 and CDR2 sequences are SNHLY and FYNNEI. This CDR3 is built from 11 residues. Trimming cost V 2 bases and J 5 bases, with 3 bases left between them. This CDR3 reads CASSERETQYF. The CDR3 nucleotides read TGTGCCAGCAGTGAACGGGAGACCCAGTACTTC.

Here the CDR3 DNA reads TGTGCCAGCAGCTTTAGGTGGGGTTACAATCAGCCCCAGCATTTT. This translates into CASSFRWGYNQPQHF. The chain is built from TRBV5-8 and TRBJ1-5; D is unclear. In germline, CDR1 is SGHTS, CDR2 YDEGEE. The V gene lost 2 bases and the J gene lost 3 bases, with 12 bases spanning the gap. The CDR3 loop spans 15 amino acids.

This rearrangement joins TRBV29-1 to TRBJ2-2; a weak D match, TRBD2 (6 bases). Trimming left V 1 base short and J 2 bases short, with 11 bases between. Germline values: CDR1 SQVTM, CDR2 ANQGSEA. There are 15 residues in the CDR3. The CDR3 loop reads CSVEGEASNTGELFF. The CDR3 bases are TGCAGCGTTGAAGGGGAGGCTAGTAACACCGGGGAGCTGTTTTTT.

J is TRBJ2-5 and V is TRBV28, with D perhaps being TRBD1 or TRBD2 (5 bases each). The CDR3 extends over 15 amino acids. V lost 6 bases and J lost 5, with 19 bases in between. CDR1 MDHEN and CDR2 SYDVKM come from the germline V gene. The CDR3 DNA reads as TGTGCCAGCAGGAGGGGCGGCCCCCCCGGGGAGACCCAGTACTTC. Translation gives CASRRGGPPGETQYF. The variable domain in full, completed from reference TRBV28 and TRBJ2-5, reads DVKVTQSSRYLVKRTGEKVFLECVQDMDHENMFWYRQDPGLGLRLIYFSYDVKMKEKGDIPEGYSVSREKKERFSLILESASTNQTSMYLCASRRGGPPGETQYFGPGTRLLVL.

The chain combines TRBV11-2 with TRBJ2-7; 11 bases map to TRBD2. CDR3 size: 17 residues. V trimming: 0 bases; J trimming: 5 bases; junction bases outside the gene matches: 9. Per the germline V gene, CDR1 is SGHAT and CDR2 is FQNNGV. CDR3 in DNA: TGTGCCAGCAGCTTAGAACGCGGTAGCGGGAGGGTAGACGAGCAGTACTTC. Its protein product is CASSLERGSGRVDEQYF.

This clone was counted only a few times. Other DNA sequences within the sample encode an identical CDR3. The chain's CDR3 is CASSSRQGPNTGELFF. The CDR3, as DNA: TGTGCCAGCAGCTCTAGACAGGGCCCGAACACCGGGGAGCTGTTTTTT. The V call is TRBV7-8, the J call TRBJ2-2, with TRBD1 identical over 7 bases. The CDR3 loop spans 16 amino acids. The V segment lost 4 bases and the J segment 0 bases; nucleotides outside the gene matches: 5. Germline CDR1 and CDR2: SGHVS and FQNEAQ.

This clone appeared once. This chain uses TRBV14 with TRBJ2-5; 7 positions agree with TRBD1. Germline V gives CDR1 SGHDN, CDR2 FVKESK. V lost 0 bases and J lost 4; bases outside the gene matches: 8. The CDR3 contains 16 residues. CDR3 sequence (DNA): TGTGCCAGCAGCCAAGATCTAGGGGGCGTTGGAGAGACCCAGTACTTC. Translation gives CASSQDLGGVGETQYF. Together with reference TRBV14 and TRBJ2-5, the CDR3 gives the full variable domain: EAGVTQFPSHSVIEKGQTVTLRCDPISGHDNLYWYRRVMGKEIKFLLHFVKESKQDESGMPNNRFLAERTGGTYSTLKVQPAELEDSGVYFCASSQDLGGVGETQYFGPGTRLLVL.

This chain connects TRBV6-5 to TRBJ1-3; D ambiguous. V lost 4 bases, J lost 3 bases, and 7 bases lay in between. There are 13 residues in the CDR3. Per the germline V gene, CDR1 is MNHEY and CDR2 is SVGAGI. CDR3: CASSSEGGNTIYF. As DNA, the CDR3 is TGTGCCAGCAGTTCCGAGGGTGGAAACACCATATATTTT.

This clone was picked up one time. This chain uses TRBV5-8 with TRBJ1-1, with D unclear. The V end was cut by 4 bases, the J end by 3 bases, with 4 bases between. Germline V gives CDR1 SGHTS, CDR2 YDEGEE. The CDR3 length is 11 residues. CDR3 sequence: CASSQYTEAFF. The CDR3 region has the DNA TGTGCCAGCAGCCAATACACTGAAGCTTTCTTT.

This sequence joins TRBV5-4 and TRBJ2-3, with D tentatively TRBD1 (5 bases). Germline assignment: CDR1 SGHNT and CDR2 YYREEE (reference sequence). The ends were cut back, 0 bases at V and 0 bases at J, with 11 bases in the middle. CDR3 length: 16 residues. This CDR3 reads CASSLVPGLSTDTQYF. CDR3 sequence (DNA): TGTGCCAGCAGCTTGGTGCCAGGGCTAAGCACAGATACGCAGTATTTT. The full variable domain, in which reference TRBV5-4 and TRBJ2-3 provide the parts outside the CDR3, is ETGVTQSPTHLIKTRGQQVTLRCSSQSGHNTVSWYQQALGQGPQFIFQYYREEENGRGNFPPRFSGLQFPNYSSELNVNALELDDSALYLCASSLVPGLSTDTQYFGPGTRLTVL.

V gene TRBV21-1 combines with J gene TRBJ2-3. TRBV21-1 is recorded as a pseudogene. This CDR3 is 9 amino acids long. This CDR3 is CASSASLGF. CDR3 DNA: TGTGCCAGCAGCGCCTCGTTGGGTTTT.

The chain couples TRBV4-1 to TRBJ2-5; D is uncertain. With 3 bases removed from V and 5 bases from J, the gap between germline ends came to 13 bases. CDR3 length equals 14 residues. Germline CDR1 and CDR2: MGHRA and YSYEKL. The CDR3 spells CASSHQEFAETQYF. CDR3 nucleotides: TGCGCCAGCAGCCATCAGGAGTTCGCGGAGACCCAGTACTTC.

The chain joins TRBV30 to TRBJ2-3, with TRBD2 matching 13 bases. The CDR3 is 15 amino acids. The germline gives CDR1 GTSNPN, CDR2 SVGIG (reference sequence). V gave up 3 bases and J gave up 5 bases; unmatched junction bases: 5. The CDR3 DNA sequence: TGTGCCTGGAGCCGGACTAGCGGGGGAGAAGATACGCAGTATTTT. Amino acids: CAWSRTSGGEDTQYF.

This clone came up a few times. The chain carries TRBV7-2 and TRBJ2-7, with 14 bases aligning to TRBD2. Germline values: CDR1 SGHTA, CDR2 FQGNSA. There are 16 residues in the CDR3. Trimming took 5 bases from V and 3 from J; bases not matched to a gene: 6. In DNA, the CDR3 is TGTGCCAGCAGCCAAGGAGGGACTAGCGGGGGCTACGAGCAGTACTTC. It yields the protein CASSQGGTSGGYEQYF.

V gene TRBV5-3 combines with J gene TRBJ1-5; 9 nucleotides match TRBD1. TRBV5-3 falls under the ORF class, with uncertain function. The CDR3 runs to 16 residues. The V gene end was trimmed by 0 bases and the J gene end by 4 bases; junction bases not matched to a gene: 5. CDR3 DNA sequence: TGTGCCAGAAGCTTGGGCACAGGGGGCCTAAATCAGCCCCAGCATTTT. It specifies CARSLGTGGLNQPQHF.

The gene calls are TRBV5-6 and TRBJ1-2, with 8 nucleotides matching TRBD1. Germline V gene sequence: CDR1 SGHDT, CDR2 YYEEEE. V gave up 2 bases and J gave up 5 bases; unmatched junction bases: 8. The CDR3 loop spans 15 amino acids. This CDR3 reads CASSFLDRARYGYTF. CDR3 DNA: TGTGCCAGCAGCTTCTTGGACAGGGCTAGGTATGGCTACACCTTC.

The chain employs TRBV19 and TRBJ1-4; tentatively, D is TRBD1 (5 bases). Germline V gene lookup returns CDR1 LNHDA and CDR2 SQIVND (reference sequence). The CDR3 has 14 amino acids. Trimming pared 3 bases from V and 5 bases from J, leaving 10 bases between. This CDR3 reads CASSMGVENEKLFF. The CDR3 nucleotides read TGTGCCAGTAGTATGGGGGTGGAGAATGAAAAACTGTTTTTT.

The chain recombines TRBV7-3 with TRBJ2-5; either TRBD1 or TRBD2 may supply D (6 bases each). V shed 2 bases and J shed 5 bases, with 9 bases lying between them. Germline V CDR1 and CDR2: SGHTA, FQGTGA. This CDR3 has 13 amino acids. CDR3 bases: TGTGCCAGCAGCTTAGGGGGGCGGGAGACCCAGTACTTC. Translation: CASSLGGRETQYF.

The chain employs TRBV29-1 and TRBJ2-2; D is possibly TRBD1 (6 bases). CDR1 and CDR2 from the germline V gene are SQVTM and ANQGSEA. The CDR3 totals 13 residues. V was trimmed by 5 bases and J by 1 base, leaving 8 bases between them. CDR3 bases: TGCAGCGTTCGGACAGAGAACACCGGGGAGCTGTTTTTT. Its translation is CSVRTENTGELFF.

The chain has TRBV18 and TRBJ2-2, with 7 positions matching TRBD1. Losses at the gene ends were 5 bases for V and 4 bases for J; bases not matched to a gene: 13. Germline lookup yields CDR1 KGHSH and CDR2 LQKENI. CDR3 size: 17 residues. CDR3 residues: CASSTERGRVVTGELFF. The DNA for the CDR3 is TGTGCCAGCTCAACTGAAAGGGGGCGTGTGGTCACCGGGGAGCTGTTTTTT.

The chain joins TRBV4-2 to TRBJ1-4, with 11 bases that match TRBD1. The germline V gene encodes CDR1 LGHNA and CDR2 YNFKEQ. CDR3 length: 15 amino acids. The trim removed 4 bases at V and 8 bases at J, leaving 6 bases unmatched. CDR3 protein: CASSRKGQGEEKLFF. CDR3 DNA sequence: TGTGCCAGCAGCCGGAAGGGACAGGGGGAAGAAAAACTGTTTTTT.

The gene calls are TRBV6-5 and TRBJ1-1, with TRBD1 identical over 7 bases. Unmatched junction bases numbered 9, after V lost 7 bases and J lost 1 base. The CDR3 length is 15 residues. CDR1 and CDR2 from the germline V gene are MNHEY and SVGAGI. The CDR3 DNA reads TGTGCCAGCACCCCCGGTGGACAGGCGAACACTGAAGCTTTCTTT. Translating gives CASTPGGQANTEAFF.

The chain links TRBV4-1 to TRBJ1-6; 8 bases fit TRBD1. This CDR3 has 14 amino acids. Trimming took 4 bases from V and 10 from J; bases not matched to a gene: 6. Germline V gene lookup returns CDR1 MGHRA and CDR2 YSYEKL. The DNA for the CDR3 is TGCGCCAGCAGCCTCGGACAGGGAGAATCACCCCTCCACTTT. This sequence encodes CASSLGQGESPLHF.